Listed below are T cell receptor beta chains from one sample, sequenced in a study of T-cell memory formation after mild COVID-19. Using its own MiXCR run on the 5' RACE reads, TCRdb lists one record per CDR3 protein. The sample shows about 400,000 distinct CDR3 sequences, about 17% of them seen only once. Material for sequencing was PBMCs or a T cell subset sorted from them (not recorded which). These receptors all stem from a man aged 18-30 years who had mild COVID-19 (a few samples of this study predate the infection). Cell type and time point are not known. The CDR3 runs from the conserved cysteine through the conserved F or W. A D gene is named only where the DNA matches it firmly. Clone size, where shown, is once, few, many, or a class for clones that have expanded.

v_call,j_call,clone_size,d_call,cdr3_nt,cdr3_aa
TRBV7-8,TRBJ1-2,NA,NA,TGTGCCAGCAGCTTAGACAGGGTTAGGGGCTACACCTTC,CASSLDRVRGYTF
TRBV6-5,TRBJ2-2,NA,NA,TGTGCCAGCAGTTTCCTCGACGAATCCGGGGAGCTGTTTTTT,CASSFLDESGELFF
TRBV5-1,TRBJ2-6,NA,NA,TGCGCCAGCACCCTTGACTCTGGGGCCAACGTCCTGACTTTC,CASTLDSGANVLTF
TRBV4-1,TRBJ1-1,NA,NA,TGCGCCAGCAGCGGACACATACGGAACACTGAAGCTTTCTTT,CASSGHIRNTEAFF
TRBV7-2,TRBJ1-1,few,NA,TGTGCCAGCAGCGAAGGCGGGCCTGAAGCTTTCTTT,CASSEGGPEAFF
TRBV7-6,TRBJ2-7,few,NA,TGTGCCAGCAGCCCAACAGGGAAGGCCGAGCAGTACTTC,CASSPTGKAEQYF
TRBV5-8,TRBJ1-4,few,NA,TGTGCCAGCAGCTTGGGGACAAACCTCGCTAATGAAAAACTGTTTTTT,CASSLGTNLANEKLFF
TRBV27,TRBJ2-3,few,NA,TGTGCCAGCAGATTGGGGGTGCGAGATACGCAGTATTTT,CASRLGVRDTQYF
TRBV5-1,TRBJ2-3,few,NA,TGCGCCAGCAGCGAGGGCAGCCCCACAGATACGCAGTATTTT,CASSEGSPTDTQYF
TRBV5-8,TRBJ1-1,NA,NA,TGTGCCAGCAGCCGTAGACAGGAGTCGGCGAACACTGAAGCTTTCTTT,CASSRRQESANTEAFF
TRBV6-2/TRBV6-3,TRBJ1-2,NA,NA,TGTGCCAGCAGTTACCCGGACGGCCGCTACACCTTC,CASSYPDGRYTF
TRBV6-5,TRBJ1-1,few,NA,TGTGCCAGCAGCAGAGGATATTTCACTGAAGCTTTCTTT,CASSRGYFTEAFF
TRBV20-1,TRBJ2-1,few,TRBD2,TGCAGTGCTAGGGAACCCGGCGGGGGGCCCCATGAGCAGTTCTTC,CSAREPGGGPHEQFF
TRBV7-7,TRBJ2-5,few,TRBD1,TGTGCTAGCAGCCAGAACAGGGGCGGGGAGACCCAGTACTTC,CASSQNRGGETQYF
TRBV11-2,TRBJ2-1,few,TRBD2,TGTGCCAGCAGCTTTGGTTTGCTAGCGGGGGGGGTTAGGGATGAGCAGTTCTTC,CASSFGLLAGGVRDEQFF
TRBV5-1,TRBJ1-3,NA,NA,TGCGCCAGCAGCTTGCTGGGGGCTGGAAACACCATATATTTT,CASSLLGAGNTIYF
TRBV6-6,TRBJ1-1,NA,NA,TGTGCCAGCAGTTACTCGCTTAACTTGAACACTGAAGCTTTCTTT,CASSYSLNLNTEAFF
TRBV2,TRBJ1-5,NA,TRBD1,TGTGCCAGCAGTTTAGGACAGGGGAAACAGCCCCAGCATTTT,CASSLGQGKQPQHF
TRBV29-1,TRBJ2-3,NA,NA,TGCAGCGTTGCCTGGACTGCAGGCGATACGCAGTATTTT,CSVAWTAGDTQYF
TRBV5-4,TRBJ2-3,many,NA,TGTGCCAGCAGCCCGAGGGGGGAGATAGGCACGCAGTATTTT,CASSPRGEIGTQYF
TRBV7-8,TRBJ2-5,NA,NA,TGTGCCAGCAGCTTAGCAGGGCTCCTTCGAGAGACCCAGTACTTC,CASSLAGLLRETQYF
TRBV19,TRBJ1-5,NA,TRBD1,TGTGCCAGTACCTATGGGACAGGGGTGGAAGTATCGCCCCAGCATTTT,CASTYGTGVEVSPQHF
TRBV5-1,TRBJ1-2,NA,TRBD1,TGCGCCAGCAGCTTCCGGGACAGGGAATCCCTTGGCTACACCTTC,CASSFRDRESLGYTF
TRBV7-2,TRBJ2-4,NA,TRBD2,TGTGCCAGCACCCTGGGAGGGACCAAAAACATTCAGTACTTC,CASTLGGTKNIQYF
TRBV5-8,TRBJ1-1,few,TRBD1,TGTGCCAGCAGCTTAACACAGGGGGCCCCTCCAAAAGCTTTCTTT,CASSLTQGAPPKAFF
TRBV4-2,TRBJ2-7,few,NA,TGTGCCAGCAGCCAAGATACAGGGCTGGCGGCGGCCCTGGTCGAGCAGTACTTC,CASSQDTGLAAALVEQYF
TRBV7-2,TRBJ2-1,NA,NA,TGTGCCAGCAGCCCCGGGACGCAGGAGCAGTTCTTC,CASSPGTQEQFF
TRBV6-5,TRBJ2-1,NA,NA,TGTGCCAGAAGTGGGGTGATCTCCTACAATGAGCAGTTCTTC,CARSGVISYNEQFF
TRBV9,TRBJ2-2,few,NA,TGTGCCAGCAGCGTAGAGACAGCGGGGAACACCGGGGAGCTGTTTTTT,CASSVETAGNTGELFF
TRBV4-2,TRBJ1-5,NA,TRBD1,TGTGACAGCAGCCCGAGGACAGGGCCTAATCAGCCCCAGCATTTT,CDSSPRTGPNQPQHF
TRBV12-3/TRBV12-4,TRBJ2-5,many,NA,TGTGCCAGCAATGGAGGGTCGGGGGAGACCCAGTACTTC,CASNGGSGETQYF
TRBV11-3,TRBJ2-3,few,NA,TGTGCCAGCAGCCAGAACAGTCACACAGATACGCAGTATTTT,CASSQNSHTDTQYF
TRBV20-1,TRBJ2-5,few,TRBD1,TGCAGTGCTAGAGACTTTCGGACAGGGGCGGCAGAGACCCAGTACTTC,CSARDFRTGAAETQYF
TRBV7-3,TRBJ2-1,NA,NA,TGTGCCAGCAGCTCCACAGGGTCCAATGAGCAGTTCTTC,CASSSTGSNEQFF
TRBV12-3/TRBV12-4,TRBJ1-3,NA,NA,TGTGCCAGCAGTTCCCTCGGTCCCAGGGTTGTAAACACCATATATTTT,CASSSLGPRVVNTIYF
TRBV30,TRBJ2-3,NA,TRBD2,TGTGCCTGGAGTGTGAGCGGGGGAACAGATACGCAGTATTTT,CAWSVSGGTDTQYF
TRBV5-1,TRBJ2-5,NA,NA,TGCGCCAGCAGCTTGAGGTCCGACGGAGAGACCCAGTACTTC,CASSLRSDGETQYF
TRBV5-1,TRBJ2-3,NA,NA,TGCGCCAGCAGCTTGGTTGGGTCCTACACAGATACGCAGTATTTT,CASSLVGSYTDTQYF
TRBV15,TRBJ1-1,few,NA,TGTGCCACCAGCAGAGGAGGCGCAGCTTTCTTT,CATSRGGAAFF
TRBV5-1,TRBJ1-2,NA,TRBD1,TGCGCCAGCAGCCCATCCCCCGACAGGGTTACGGGCTATGGCTACACCTTC,CASSPSPDRVTGYGYTF
TRBV7-9,TRBJ1-1,many,NA,TGTGCCGGAGCACAGACTCGCGAAGCTTTCTTT,CAGAQTREAFF
TRBV7-3,TRBJ1-1,NA,NA,TGTGCCAGCGGGACCCCCGACAGTTACACTGAAGCTTTCTTT,CASGTPDSYTEAFF
TRBV28,TRBJ2-1,NA,TRBD1,TGTGCCAGCAGTCCCCCGTGGACAGGGGCGTACAATGAGCAGTTCTTC,CASSPPWTGAYNEQFF
TRBV4-1,TRBJ2-1,NA,TRBD2,TGCGCCAGCAGCCACCGTAGGACTAGCGGGGGGTACAATGAGCAGTTCTTC,CASSHRRTSGGYNEQFF
TRBV6-5,TRBJ1-4,NA,NA,TGTGCCAGCAGTTACTACCTGGCCCATAATGAAAAACTGTTTTTT,CASSYYLAHNEKLFF
TRBV20-1,TRBJ1-6,NA,TRBD1,TGCAGTGCTCTTCGACAGGGGAGCAATTCACCCCTCCACTTT,CSALRQGSNSPLHF
TRBV12-3/TRBV12-4,TRBJ1-2,few,NA,TGTGCCAGCAGTCTGGACACCGCTCGGGGCTACACCTTC,CASSLDTARGYTF
TRBV20-1,TRBJ2-5,few,TRBD1,TGCAGTGCTAGAGCCCCAGGGGGCATGGAGACCCAGTACTTC,CSARAPGGMETQYF
TRBV28,TRBJ2-1,NA,TRBD1,TGTGCCAGCAGTTTATTAGGGGCAGGGGGTGAGCAGTTCTTC,CASSLLGAGGEQFF
TRBV28,TRBJ1-2,NA,NA,TGTGCCAGCAGTGAGCTCATGGGCCGAGCTAACTATGGCTACACCTTC,CASSELMGRANYGYTF
TRBV27,TRBJ2-1,few,NA,TGTGCCGGGGGGGCATCCTACAATGAGCAGTTCTTC,CAGGASYNEQFF
TRBV4-1,TRBJ2-3,NA,NA,TGCGCCAGCAGCCAAAGGCTTGATACGCAGTATTTT,CASSQRLDTQYF
TRBV28,TRBJ2-5,few,TRBD1,TGTGCCAGCAGTCGGACAGGGGGAATAGTTCAAGAGACCCAGTACTTC,CASSRTGGIVQETQYF
TRBV7-2,TRBJ1-6,NA,NA,TGTGCCAGCAGCATATTTATATGGGAGCAAAATAATTCACCCCTCCACTTT,CASSIFIWEQNNSPLHF
TRBV20-1,TRBJ2-3,NA,NA,TGCAGTGCTAGAGTCCCAATTGGGCCCGCAGATACGCAGTATTTT,CSARVPIGPADTQYF